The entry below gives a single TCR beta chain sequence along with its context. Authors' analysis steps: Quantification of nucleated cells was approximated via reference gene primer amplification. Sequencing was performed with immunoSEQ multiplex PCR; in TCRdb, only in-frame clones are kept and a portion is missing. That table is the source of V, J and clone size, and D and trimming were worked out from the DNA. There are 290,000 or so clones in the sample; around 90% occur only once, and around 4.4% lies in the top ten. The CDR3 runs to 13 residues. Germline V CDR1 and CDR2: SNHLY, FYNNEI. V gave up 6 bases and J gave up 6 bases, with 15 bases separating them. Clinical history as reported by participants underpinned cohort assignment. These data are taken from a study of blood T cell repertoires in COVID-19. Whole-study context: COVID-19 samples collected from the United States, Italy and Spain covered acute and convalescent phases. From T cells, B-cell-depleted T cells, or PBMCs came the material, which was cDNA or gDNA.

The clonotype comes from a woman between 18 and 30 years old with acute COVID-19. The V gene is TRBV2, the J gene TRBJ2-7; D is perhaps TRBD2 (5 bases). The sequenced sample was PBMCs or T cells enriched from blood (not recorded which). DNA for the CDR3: TGTGCCAGCAGAACGGCCGGGGTTCGCGAGCAGTACTTC. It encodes CASRTAGVREQYF.